The rows below give T cell receptor beta chains drawn from one sample of a study of OX40 agonist ivuxolimab in advanced cancers. Clones were read by immunoSEQ multiplex PCR, and TCRdb kept only the in-frame ones, dropping some. Of 95,000 to 150,000 clones listed, approximately 92% are singletons. Sample: CD4+ or CD8+ T cells sorted from blood, taken in a trial of the OX40 agonist ivuxolimab. Receptor source: an adult with an advanced solid tumor such as melanoma, head and neck, liver or kidney cancer. The CDR3 runs from the conserved cysteine through the conserved F or W. D genes are given only for firm matches. Part of the rows lack a size; the others show once, few, many or a class for expanded clones.

TRBD2,TRBJ2-2,TRBV5-1,NA,CASSSSGLATGELFF,TGCGCCAGCAGCTCCTCGGGACTAGCGACCGGGGAGCTGTTTTTT
NA,TRBJ2-3,TRBV5-4,NA,CASSPPGQQADTQYF,TGTGCCAGCAGCCCCCCGGGACAACAGGCAGATACGCAGTATTTT
NA,TRBJ1-2,TRBV29-1,NA,CSVGSLNYGYTF,TGCAGCGTTGGGTCCCTTAACTATGGCTACACCTTC
NA,TRBJ1-1,TRBV14,NA,CASSQGGLMMNTEAFF,TGTGCCAGCAGCCAAGGGGGACTGATGATGAACACTGAAGCTTTCTTT
NA,TRBJ2-1,TRBV7-9,NA,CASSPGGGPTLYNEQFF,TGTGCCAGCAGCCCCGGAGGGGGGCCTACTCTTTACAATGAGCAGTTCTTC
NA,TRBJ1-5,TRBV28,NA,CASSLQPVAPRSNQPQHF,TGTGCCAGCAGTCTCCAGCCTGTTGCCCCCCGGAGCAATCAGCCCCAGCATTTT
NA,TRBJ2-3,TRBV7-2,NA,CASSSGEAASTQYF,TGTGCCAGCAGCTCCGGAGAAGCAGCGAGCACGCAGTATTTT
NA,TRBJ2-3,TRBV7-7,NA,CASSSGSSLTDTQYF,TGTGCCAGCAGCTCAGGGTCATCACTCACAGATACGCAGTATTTT
NA,TRBJ2-1,TRBV11-2,NA,CASTLSWGDEQFF,TGTGCCAGCACCCTAAGTTGGGGGGATGAGCAGTTCTTC
TRBD1,TRBJ1-1,TRBV19,few,CASSTKQGWGAFF,TGTGCCAGTAGTACCAAACAGGGGTGGGGTGCTTTCTTT
NA,TRBJ2-7,TRBV2,NA,CASSEEGSWTYEQYF,TGTGCCAGCAGTGAAGAAGGCAGCTGGACCTACGAGCAGTACTTC
TRBD1,TRBJ1-2,TRBV2,NA,CASSVGQGPSGTF,TGTGCCAGCAGTGTGGGACAGGGCCCTTCGGGCACCTTC
NA,TRBJ2-1,TRBV5-4,NA,CASTEGGGAYNEQFF,TGTGCCAGCACCGAAGGTGGCGGAGCCTACAATGAGCAGTTCTTC
TRBD1,TRBJ2-3,TRBV5-4,NA,CASSFFGIQGQVISDTQYF,TGTGCCAGCAGCTTTTTCGGGATCCAGGGACAGGTTATTTCAGATACGCAGTATTTT
NA,TRBJ2-7,TRBV11-2,NA,CASSLRPLGALSYEQYF,TGTGCCAGCAGCTTACGGCCCTTGGGGGCCCTCTCTTACGAGCAGTACTTC
NA,TRBJ1-6,TRBV30,few,CAWKGRDNSPLHF,TGTGCCTGGAAGGGACGGGATAATTCACCCCTCCACTTT
NA,TRBJ1-3,TRBV5-1,few,CASSFYGRGNTIYF,TGCGCCAGCAGCTTTTATGGGAGGGGAAACACCATATATTTT
TRBD2,TRBJ2-2,TRBV19,NA,CASARLAGGGNGELFF,TGTGCCAGCGCCAGACTAGCGGGAGGCGGTAACGGGGAGCTGTTTTTT
TRBD1,TRBJ2-6,TRBV7-3,few,CASSPQGARGANVLTF,TGTGCCAGCAGCCCGCAGGGGGCGCGGGGGGCCAACGTCCTGACTTTC
NA,TRBJ1-1,TRBV18,once,CASSPAGHEAFF,TGTGCCAGCTCACCAGCAGGGCATGAAGCTTTCTTT
NA,TRBJ1-4,TRBV5-4,NA,CASSPGGGKLFF,TGTGCCAGCAGCCCGGGGGGGGGAAAACTGTTTTTT
TRBD1,TRBJ2-7,TRBV5-5,NA,CASSIAGQAFYEQYF,TGTGCCAGCAGCATTGCGGGACAGGCCTTCTACGAGCAGTACTTC
NA,TRBJ2-7,TRBV28,NA,CASSLGGSVYEQYF,TGTGCCAGCAGCTTGGGCGGTAGCGTCTACGAGCAGTACTTC
NA,TRBJ1-5,TRBV28,NA,CASGWRGFNQPQHF,TGTGCCAGCGGGTGGAGGGGGTTCAATCAGCCCCAGCATTTT
NA,TRBJ2-1,TRBV10-3,NA,CAISVLGNEQFF,TGTGCCATCAGTGTTTTGGGCAATGAGCAGTTCTTC
NA,TRBJ1-5,TRBV10-3,NA,CAISLGGVGQPQHF,TGTGCCATCAGTCTAGGGGGGGTTGGGCAGCCCCAGCATTTT
NA,TRBJ1-5,TRBV19,NA,CASSMGRNQPQHF,TGTGCCAGTAGTATGGGTCGCAATCAGCCCCAGCATTTT
NA,TRBJ2-1,TRBV7-3,NA,CASSPYNEQFF,TGTGCCAGCAGCCCGTACAATGAGCAGTTCTTC
NA,TRBJ2-2,TRBV4-2,NA,CASSQDRGTNTGELFF,TGTGCCAGCAGCCAAGATAGGGGGACGAACACCGGGGAGCTGTTTTTT
NA,TRBJ1-1,TRBV5-1,NA,CASSLGRGVTEAFF,TGCGCCAGCAGCTTGGGCAGAGGGGTCACTGAAGCTTTCTTT
NA,TRBJ1-3,TRBV7-8,NA,CASSSRTGSSGNTIYF,TGTGCCAGCAGCTCCAGGACGGGTAGCTCTGGAAACACCATATATTTT
NA,TRBJ2-1,TRBV6-5,NA,CASRGEGRGEQFF,TGTGCCAGCAGGGGTGAGGGGAGGGGGGAGCAGTTCTTC
NA,TRBJ1-1,TRBV5-6,NA,CASSFSPYTEAFF,TGTGCCAGCAGCTTTAGCCCGTACACTGAAGCTTTCTTT
TRBD1,TRBJ1-5,TRBV6-5,NA,CASMPGQRSNQPQHF,TGTGCCAGCATGCCGGGACAGAGAAGCAATCAGCCCCAGCATTTT
NA,TRBJ1-1,TRBV5-1,NA,CASSLGQGRRNTEAFF,TGCGCCAGCAGCTTGGGTCAGGGGAGGAGGAACACTGAAGCTTTCTTT
NA,TRBJ2-7,TRBV11-2,once,CASSPPWAYEQYF,TGTGCCAGCAGCCCCCCATGGGCCTACGAGCAGTACTTC
NA,TRBJ2-7,TRBV9,NA,CASSVSGDAYEQYF,TGTGCCAGCAGCGTTTCTGGGGACGCCTACGAGCAGTACTTC
NA,TRBJ2-1,TRBV18,NA,CASSNQGGGQNEQFF,TGTGCCAGCTCCAACCAGGGCGGGGGACAGAATGAGCAGTTCTTC
TRBD1,TRBJ1-5,TRBV6-1,NA,CASNRGRDWPQHF,TGTGCCAGCAACAGGGGGCGCGATTGGCCCCAGCATTTT
NA,TRBJ1-5,TRBV19,NA,CASSPSRNQPQHF,TGTGCCAGTAGCCCTTCTCGTAATCAGCCCCAGCATTTT
NA,TRBJ2-3,TRBV9,NA,CASSVGTGNTQYF,TGTGCCAGCAGCGTAGGGACGGGAAATACGCAGTATTTT
NA,TRBJ2-7,TRBV19,NA,CASSRDSPYEQYF,TGTGCCAGTAGCCGGGACTCTCCCTACGAGCAGTACTTC
NA,TRBJ2-3,TRBV5-8,NA,CASSYRTQDTQYF,TGTGCCAGCAGTTATAGGACCCAAGATACGCAGTATTTT
NA,TRBJ2-7,TRBV11-3,NA,CASSPGVQYF,TGTGCCAGCAGCCCCGGGGTGCAGTACTTC
TRBD2,TRBJ2-7,TRBV6-1,NA,CASRVAGGISYEQYF,TGTGCCAGCAGAGTAGCGGGAGGGATCTCCTACGAGCAGTACTTC
NA,TRBJ2-7,TRBV15,once,CATSREGQGSYEQYF,TGTGCCACCAGCAGAGAAGGGCAGGGCTCCTACGAGCAGTACTTC
TRBD1,TRBJ1-1,TRBV19,NA,CASSIETGREAFF,TGTGCCAGTAGTATCGAGACAGGGAGAGAAGCTTTCTTT
TRBD1,TRBJ2-1,TRBV5-4,NA,CASSSPGTGGSLEQFF,TGTGCCAGCAGCTCTCCAGGGACAGGGGGCTCGTTGGAGCAATTCTTC
TRBD1,TRBJ1-2,TRBV7-9,NA,CASGLLTGHGYTF,TGTGCCAGCGGACTCTTGACAGGGCACGGCTACACCTTC
TRBD1,TRBJ1-1,TRBV11-2,NA,CASSLAMTGMNTEAFF,TGTGCCAGCAGCTTGGCCATGACAGGGATGAACACTGAAGCTTTCTTT